This entry features one T cell receptor (beta chain) sequence. In the authors' workflow: Amplification with reference gene primers provided the estimates of nucleated cell counts. Sequencing was performed with immunoSEQ multiplex PCR; in TCRdb, only in-frame clones are kept and a portion is missing. V, J and clone size are taken as reported in that table, and D and trimming were inferred from the DNA itself. The profile covers 250,000 to 300,000 clones, with 86% appearing a single time and 3% taken by the ten largest. The data are from a study of blood T cell repertoires in COVID-19. Across the whole study: The United States, Italy and Spain were the sources of the acute and convalescent COVID-19 samples. T cells, B-cell-depleted T cells, or PBMCs provided the cDNA or gDNA that served as material.

This receptor was taken from a woman in her thirties with active or convalescent COVID-19. The sample was peripheral blood.

The CDR3 DNA sequence: TGTGCCACCAGTGACCACCCGGGCCAGGGGAAAAACGAGCAGTACTTC. Its translation is CATSDHPGQGKNEQYF. This chain connects TRBV24-1 to TRBJ2-7; TRBD1 might be the D (6 bases). The CDR3 spans 16 residues. V lost 4 bases, J lost 5 bases, and 20 bases lay in between. The germline V gene has CDR1 KGHDR and CDR2 SFDVKD.